Presented here are 18 T cell receptor beta chains from one specimen sequenced in a study of T cells after yellow fever vaccination. Each CDR3 protein is one row after TCRdb ran MiXCR on the 5' RACE reads. The repertoire has around 320,000 distinct CDR3 sequences, 8.5% to 10% of them found once; the top ten carry approximately 3.5%. This specimen consisted of CD4+ T cells sorted from PBMCs, obtained 5 days after the yellow fever booster vaccination. The receptors here all came from a man between 18 and 29 years old who received the YFV17D yellow fever vaccine.

The genes are TRBV2 and TRBJ2-5, with D maybe TRBD1 (6 bases). V gave up 7 bases and J gave up 5 bases, with 17 bases separating them. There are 14 residues in the CDR3. Germline CDR1 is SNHLY and CDR2 is FYNNEI. This CDR3 is CASTGTSGRETQYF. The CDR3, as DNA: TGTGCCAGCACTGGGACATCCGGAAGGGAGACCCAGTACTTC.

This clonotype was detected a few times. CDR3 residues: CASSLGVAGGQETQYF. For the CDR3, the DNA is TGTGCCAGCAGCCTGGGAGTAGCGGGGGGTCAAGAGACCCAGTACTTC. V and J are TRBV5-8 and TRBJ2-5; 10 bases align to TRBD2. Losses at the gene ends were 4 bases for V and 2 bases for J; bases not matched to a gene: 8. Germline V gene data show CDR1 as SGHTS and CDR2 as YDEGEE. This CDR3 comprises 16 residues. The full variable domain, in which reference TRBV5-8 and TRBJ2-5 provide the parts outside the CDR3, is EAGVTQSPTHLIKTRGQQATLRCSPISGHTSVYWYQQALGLGLQFLLWYDEGEERNRGNFPPRFSGRQFPNYSSELNVNALELEDSALYLCASSLGVAGGQETQYFGPGTRLLVL.

V is TRBV7-3 and J is TRBJ1-1; the D is unclear. The CDR3 loop spans 14 amino acids. V lost 8 bases and J 1 base, leaving 14 bases between the germline ends. From germline, CDR1 is SGHTA and CDR2 FQGTGA. CDR3 residues: CASRLGPQNTEAFF. The CDR3 region has the DNA TGTGCCAGCCGACTCGGACCCCAGAACACTGAAGCTTTCTTT. The full variable domain, completed using reference TRBV7-3 and TRBJ1-1, is GAGVSQTPSNKVTEKGKYVELRCDPISGHTALYWYRQSLGQGPEFLIYFQGTGAADDSGLPNDRFFAVRPEGSVSTLKIQRTERGDSAVYLCASRLGPQNTEAFFGQGTRLTVV.

This clonotype has at least ten counts. The rearrangement uses TRBV19 and TRBJ2-4; D is uncertain. The V gene lost 5 bases and the J gene lost 2 bases, with 13 bases spanning the gap. CDR3 length: 15 residues. The germline V gene encodes CDR1 LNHDA and CDR2 SQIVND (reference sequence). In DNA, the CDR3 is TGTGCCAGTAGTGCCGCCGGGCGGACCAAAAACATTCAGTACTTC. Its translation is CASSAAGRTKNIQYF.

This sequence joins TRBV19 and TRBJ1-2, with TRBD1 as a possible D gene (5 bases). V was trimmed by 8 bases and J by 4 bases, leaving 14 bases between them. The CDR3 sequence is 13 residues long. CDR1 is LNHDA, CDR2 SQIVND, per germline (reference sequence). The CDR3 is CASRRRGAYGYTF. The CDR3 DNA sequence: TGTGCCAGTCGCCGCAGAGGGGCCTATGGCTACACCTTC.

The chain combines TRBV4-2 with TRBJ2-1; the D is unclear. Deletions cut 0 bases from V and 9 bases from J, with 15 bases between. This CDR3 has 15 residues. The germline V gene has CDR1 LGHNA and CDR2 YNFKEQ. This chain's CDR3 is CASSQDGLGRREQFF. DNA for the CDR3: TGTGCCAGCAGCCAAGACGGGCTAGGTAGGCGTGAGCAGTTCTTC.

This clonotype was observed a few times. V and J are TRBV6-1 and TRBJ1-5; weak D call: TRBD1 (5 bases). V lost 3 bases and J lost 15, with 9 bases in between. Germline loops: CDR1 MNHNS, CDR2 SASEGT. CDR3 size: 10 residues. The CDR3 region has the DNA TGTGCCAGCAGTGAGACAGCTTCGCATTTT. Its translation is CASSETASHF.

There are a few counts of this clonotype. CDR3 coding DNA: TGTGCCATCAGTGGCACTAGCGGGATGAACACCGGGGAGCTGTTTTTT. The encoded protein is CAISGTSGMNTGELFF. The V and J genes are TRBV10-3 and TRBJ2-2, with 10 bases lining up with TRBD2. Per the germline V gene, CDR1 is ENHRY and CDR2 is SYGVKD. The length of the CDR3 is 16 residues. V lost 4 bases and J lost 1; bases outside the gene matches: 3.

This clonotype was observed a handful of times. The V and J genes are TRBV12-3 or TRBV12-4 and TRBJ2-3; D remains unclear. The V and J ends lost 5 bases and 7 bases respectively, with 10 bases between them. The CDR3 has 12 amino acids. CDR3 in DNA: TGTGCCAGCAGTGTAATTGGGTATACGCAGTATTTT. Protein: CASSVIGYTQYF.

This clonotype was observed at least ten times. The V and J genes are TRBV4-2 and TRBJ2-7; 8 bases are a match to TRBD1. Unmatched junction bases numbered 5, after V lost 0 bases and J lost 1 base. This CDR3 is 16 amino acids long. Germline V gives CDR1 LGHNA, CDR2 YNFKEQ. Here the CDR3 reads CASSQEAGQGSYEQYF. CDR3 sequence (DNA): TGTGCCAGCAGCCAAGAAGCAGGACAGGGTTCCTACGAGCAGTACTTC.

This clonotype was seen repeatedly, ten times or more. The gene calls are TRBV25-1 and TRBJ1-6; D is possibly TRBD1 (5 bases). Germline V gene lookup returns CDR1 MGHDK and CDR2 SYGVNS. Trimming removed 4 bases from V and 0 bases from J, with 7 bases in between. The CDR3 is 15 residues long. The CDR3 DNA sequence: TGTGCCAGCAGTGGGGGGAGCTCCTATAATTCACCCCTCCACTTT. It encodes CASSGGSSYNSPLHF.

In this sample, this clonotype turned up a few times. The V gene is TRBV12-3 or TRBV12-4, the J gene TRBJ1-2; 8 bases line up with TRBD1. CDR3 length equals 14 residues. After removal of 1 base from V and 8 bases from J, the junction contained 6 bases not matched to a gene. CDR3 residues: CASSLVSGGSGYTF. The CDR3 DNA is TGTGCCAGCAGTTTAGTATCAGGGGGCAGCGGCTACACCTTC.

V gene TRBV5-1 combines with J gene TRBJ2-5; 8 positions agree with TRBD1. CDR1 is SGHRS and CDR2 is YFSETQ in the germline V gene. The CDR3 is 13 amino acids. Losses at the gene ends were 7 bases for V and 0 bases for J; bases not matched to a gene: 2. The CDR3 bases are TGCGCCAGCGTACAGGGGGACCAAGAGACCCAGTACTTC. Its translation is CASVQGDQETQYF.

This chain links TRBV13 with TRBJ1-1; TRBD1 might be the D (5 bases). Germline CDR1 is PRHDT and CDR2 is FYEKMQ (reference sequence). V was trimmed by 5 bases and J by 11 bases, leaving 21 bases between them. CDR3 size: 14 residues. The CDR3 loop is CASSDVPRDVRAFF. As DNA, the CDR3 is TGTGCCAGCAGCGACGTCCCGAGGGACGTCAGGGCTTTCTTT.

This clonotype was counted only a few times. The chain uses TRBV7-8 and TRBJ1-1; D not certain. The germline V and J ends were trimmed by 0 bases and 0 bases, with 11 bases remaining between them. Germline CDR1 is SGHVS and CDR2 is FQNEAQ. This CDR3 spans 16 amino acids. The chain's CDR3 is CASSLARVSMNTEAFF. In DNA, the CDR3 is TGTGCCAGCAGCTTAGCTAGGGTTTCGATGAACACTGAAGCTTTCTTT. The full variable domain, its missing parts supplied by reference TRBV7-8 and TRBJ1-1, is GAGVSQSPRYKVAKRGQDVALRCDPISGHVSLFWYQQALGQGPEFLTYFQNEAQLDKSGLPSDRFFAERPEGSVSTLKIQRTQQEDSAVYLCASSLARVSMNTEAFFGQGTRLTVV.

This chain links TRBV12-3 or TRBV12-4 with TRBJ1-2, with D unresolved. Deletions cut 3 bases from V and 8 bases from J, with 7 bases between. CDR3 length: 11 residues. CDR3 bases: TGTGCCAGCAGTTTCCGGAGAGGCTACACCTTC. It codes for CASSFRRGYTF.

This clonotype showed up just a few times. The genes are TRBV7-2 and TRBJ1-5; possibly TRBD1 for D (5 bases). This CDR3 has 15 residues. CDR1 and CDR2 (germline): SGHTA, FQGNSA. V lost 2 bases and J 6 bases, leaving 14 bases between the germline ends. This CDR3 reads CASSLTATGRQPQHF. DNA of the CDR3: TGTGCCAGCAGCTTAACCGCGACGGGGCGTCAGCCCCAGCATTTT.

This clonotype showed up just a few times. The chain employs TRBV7-2 and TRBJ1-2, with D unclear. The length of the CDR3 is 13 residues. The ends were cut back, 7 bases at V and 4 bases at J, with 13 bases in the middle. Germline CDR1 SGHTA, CDR2 FQGNSA. CDR3 in amino acids: CASNSYRAYGYTF. The CDR3 DNA sequence: TGTGCCAGCAACTCCTATCGCGCCTATGGCTACACCTTC.